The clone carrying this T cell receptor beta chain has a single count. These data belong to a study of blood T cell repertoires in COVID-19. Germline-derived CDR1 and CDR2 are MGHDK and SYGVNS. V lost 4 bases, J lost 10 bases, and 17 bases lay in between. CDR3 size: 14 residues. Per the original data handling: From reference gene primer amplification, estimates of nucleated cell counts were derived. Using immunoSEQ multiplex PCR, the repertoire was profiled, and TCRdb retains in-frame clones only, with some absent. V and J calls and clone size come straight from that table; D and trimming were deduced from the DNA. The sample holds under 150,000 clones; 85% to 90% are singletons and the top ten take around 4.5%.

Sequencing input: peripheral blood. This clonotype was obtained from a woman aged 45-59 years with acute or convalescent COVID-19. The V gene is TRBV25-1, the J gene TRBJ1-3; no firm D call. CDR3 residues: CASSVAAERGTIYF. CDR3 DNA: TGTGCCAGCAGTGTGGCGGCCGAACGAGGGACCATATATTTT.